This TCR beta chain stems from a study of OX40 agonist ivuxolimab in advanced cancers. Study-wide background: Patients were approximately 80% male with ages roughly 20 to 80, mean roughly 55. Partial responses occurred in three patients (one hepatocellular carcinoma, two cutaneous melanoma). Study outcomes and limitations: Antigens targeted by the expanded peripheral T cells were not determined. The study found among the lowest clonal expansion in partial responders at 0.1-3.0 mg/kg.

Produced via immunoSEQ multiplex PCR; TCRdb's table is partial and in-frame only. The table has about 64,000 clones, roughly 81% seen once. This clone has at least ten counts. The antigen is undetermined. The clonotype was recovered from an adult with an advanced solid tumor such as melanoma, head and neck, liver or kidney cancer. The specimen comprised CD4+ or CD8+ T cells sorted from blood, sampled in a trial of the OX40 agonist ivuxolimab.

CDR3 sequence: CASSLGTTGEEQYF. CDR3 in DNA: TGTGCCAGCAGCTTAGGAACGACAGGGGAAGAGCAGTACTTC. J is TRBJ2-7 and V is TRBV11-2, with 8 bases aligning to TRBD1. CDR3 length: 14 residues. V lost 1 base and J lost 7; bases outside the gene matches: 6. CDR1 is SGHAT and CDR2 is FQNNGV in the germline V gene.